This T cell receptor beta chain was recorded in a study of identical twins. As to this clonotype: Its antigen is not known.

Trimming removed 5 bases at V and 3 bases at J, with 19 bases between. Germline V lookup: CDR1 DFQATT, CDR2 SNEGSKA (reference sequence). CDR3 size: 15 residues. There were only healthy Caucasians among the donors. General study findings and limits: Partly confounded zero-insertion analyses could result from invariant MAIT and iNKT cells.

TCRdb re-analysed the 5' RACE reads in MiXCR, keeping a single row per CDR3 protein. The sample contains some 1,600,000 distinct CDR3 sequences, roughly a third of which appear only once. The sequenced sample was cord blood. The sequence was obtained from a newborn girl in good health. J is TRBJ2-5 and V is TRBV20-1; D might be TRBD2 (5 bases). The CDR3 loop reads CSAVRPLLGKETQYF. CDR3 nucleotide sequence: TGCAGTGCTGTCCGACCTCTACTAGGGAAAGAGACCCAGTACTTC.